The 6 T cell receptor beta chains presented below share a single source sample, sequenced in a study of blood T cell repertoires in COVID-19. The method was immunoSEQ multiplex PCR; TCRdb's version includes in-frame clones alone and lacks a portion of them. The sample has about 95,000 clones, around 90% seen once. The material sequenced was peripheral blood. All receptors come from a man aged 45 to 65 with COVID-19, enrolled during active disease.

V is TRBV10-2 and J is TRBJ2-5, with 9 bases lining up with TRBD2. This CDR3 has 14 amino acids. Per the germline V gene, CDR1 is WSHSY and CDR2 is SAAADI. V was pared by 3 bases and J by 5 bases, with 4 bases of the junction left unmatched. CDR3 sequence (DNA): TGCGCCAGCAGTGACCCTACTAGCGGGGAGACCCAGTACTTC. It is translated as CASSDPTSGETQYF.

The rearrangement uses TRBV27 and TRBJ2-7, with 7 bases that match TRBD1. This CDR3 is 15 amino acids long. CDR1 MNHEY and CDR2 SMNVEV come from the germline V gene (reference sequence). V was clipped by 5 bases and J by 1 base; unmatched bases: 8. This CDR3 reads CASSPKGRGSYEQYF. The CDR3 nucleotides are TGTGCCAGCAGTCCTAAGGGCAGGGGGTCCTACGAGCAGTACTTC.

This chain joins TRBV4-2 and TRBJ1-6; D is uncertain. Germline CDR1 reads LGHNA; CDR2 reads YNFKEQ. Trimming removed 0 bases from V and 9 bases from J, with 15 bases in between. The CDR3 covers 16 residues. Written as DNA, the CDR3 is TGTGCCAGCAGCCAAGATTTATGGCCAAGGAGTTCACCCCTCCACTTT. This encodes CASSQDLWPRSSPLHF.

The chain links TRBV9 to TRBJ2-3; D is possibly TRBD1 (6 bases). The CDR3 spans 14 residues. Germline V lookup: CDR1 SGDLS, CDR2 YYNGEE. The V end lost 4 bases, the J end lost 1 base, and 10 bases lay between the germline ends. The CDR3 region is CASSQTGGTDTQYF. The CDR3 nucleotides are TGTGCCAGCAGCCAGACAGGAGGCACAGATACGCAGTATTTT.

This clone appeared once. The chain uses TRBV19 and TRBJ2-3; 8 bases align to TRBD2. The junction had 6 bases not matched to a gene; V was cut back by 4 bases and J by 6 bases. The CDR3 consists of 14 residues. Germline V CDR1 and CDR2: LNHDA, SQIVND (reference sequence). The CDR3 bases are TGTGCCAGTAGTACGGGGGGGGGCCCGGATACGCAGTATTTT. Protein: CASSTGGGPDTQYF. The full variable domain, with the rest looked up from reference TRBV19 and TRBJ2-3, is DGGITQSPKYLFRKEGQNVTLSCEQNLNHDAMYWYRQDPGQGLRLIYYSQIVNDFQKGDIAEGYSVSREKKESFPLTVTSAQKNPTAFYLCASSTGGGPDTQYFGPGTRLTVL.

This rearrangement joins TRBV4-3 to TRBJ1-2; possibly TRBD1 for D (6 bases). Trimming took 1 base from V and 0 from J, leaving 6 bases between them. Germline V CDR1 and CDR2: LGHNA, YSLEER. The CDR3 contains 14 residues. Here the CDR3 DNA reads TGCGCCAGCAGCCAAGGGACAGCTAACTATGGCTACACCTTC. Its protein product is CASSQGTANYGYTF.